This T cell receptor (beta chain) was sequenced in a study of Ad26.COV2.S vaccination and SARS-CoV-2 variants. Study outcomes and limitations: Spike-specific CD8+ and CD4+ T cell responses reportedly showed substantial breadth after vaccination. Analyses that measured TCR breadth and depth may have underestimated total T cell responses.

Measured with immunoSEQ multiplex PCR; TCRdb has only the in-frame clones, and not every one. The table shows about 410,000 clones, with 70% to 90% occurring only once. Treatment of the sample: over 15 received Ad26.COV2.S at low or high dose, single or two shots; five or six received placebo; per-sample allocation not given. Collection of the samples took place on day 63 after the first injection of vaccine or placebo. The germline V gene has CDR1 LGHDT and CDR2 YNNKEL (reference sequence). V dropped 0 bases and J dropped 12 bases, with 14 bases sitting between them. There are 13 residues in the CDR3. As for this clone: Antigen unknown.

The sequence came from a person between 18 and 65 years old who received the Ad26.COV2.S COVID-19 vaccine or a placebo. The source was peripheral blood, collected in a trial of Ad26.COV2.S vaccine versus placebo. The chain links TRBV3-1 (or the pseudogene TRBV3-2) to TRBJ1-2; D not certain. The CDR3 bases are TGTGCCAGCAGCCAAGATACCCCCGGGGTACACACCTTC. Its translation is CASSQDTPGVHTF.